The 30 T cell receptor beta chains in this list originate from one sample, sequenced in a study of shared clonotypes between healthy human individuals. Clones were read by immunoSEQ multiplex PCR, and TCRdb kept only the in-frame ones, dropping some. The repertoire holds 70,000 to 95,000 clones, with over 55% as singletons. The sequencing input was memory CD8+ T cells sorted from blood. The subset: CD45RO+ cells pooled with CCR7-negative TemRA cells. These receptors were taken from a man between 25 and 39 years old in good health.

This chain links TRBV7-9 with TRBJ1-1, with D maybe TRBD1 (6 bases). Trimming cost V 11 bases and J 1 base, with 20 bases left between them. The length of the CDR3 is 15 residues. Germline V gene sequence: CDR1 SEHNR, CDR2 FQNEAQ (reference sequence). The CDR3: CAVRDSRGWNTEAFF. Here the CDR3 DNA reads TGTGCCGTCAGAGATAGTAGGGGGTGGAACACTGAAGCTTTCTTT.

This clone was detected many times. This CDR3 reads CASSSESVEQYF. The CDR3 DNA sequence: TGTGCCAGCAGCTCGGAGTCCGTAGAGCAGTACTTC. The chain employs TRBV5-4 and TRBJ2-7; D gene unclear. V was shortened by 3 bases and J by 7 bases, with 11 bases between the two germline ends. Germline loops: CDR1 SGHNT, CDR2 YYREEE (reference sequence). The CDR3 totals 12 residues.

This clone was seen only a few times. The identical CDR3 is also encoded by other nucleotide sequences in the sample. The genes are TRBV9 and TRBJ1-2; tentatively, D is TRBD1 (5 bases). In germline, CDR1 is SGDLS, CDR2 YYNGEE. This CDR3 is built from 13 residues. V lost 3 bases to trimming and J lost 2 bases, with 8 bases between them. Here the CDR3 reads CASSAGGNYGYTF. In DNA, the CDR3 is TGTGCCAGCAGCGCCGGGGGGAACTATGGCTACACCTTC.

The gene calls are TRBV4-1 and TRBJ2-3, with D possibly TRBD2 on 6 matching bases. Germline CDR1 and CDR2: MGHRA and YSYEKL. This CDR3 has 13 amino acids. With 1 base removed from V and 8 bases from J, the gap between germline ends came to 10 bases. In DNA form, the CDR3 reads TGCGCCAGCAGCCAAGGGGGGGTGGGTACGCAGTATTTT. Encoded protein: CASSQGGVGTQYF.

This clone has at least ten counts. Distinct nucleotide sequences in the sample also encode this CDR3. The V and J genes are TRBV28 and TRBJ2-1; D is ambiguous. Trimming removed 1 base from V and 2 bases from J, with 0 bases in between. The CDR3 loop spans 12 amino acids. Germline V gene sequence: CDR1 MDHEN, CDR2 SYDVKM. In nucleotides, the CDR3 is TGTGCCAGCAGTTTATCCTACAATGAGCAGTTCTTC. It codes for CASSLSYNEQFF.

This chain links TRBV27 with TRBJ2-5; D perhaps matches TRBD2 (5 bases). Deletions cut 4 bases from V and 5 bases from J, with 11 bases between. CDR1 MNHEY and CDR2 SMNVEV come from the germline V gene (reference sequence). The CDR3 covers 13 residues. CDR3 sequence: CASSSGKVETQYF. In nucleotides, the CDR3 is TGTGCCAGCAGTTCGGGAAAAGTGGAGACCCAGTACTTC.

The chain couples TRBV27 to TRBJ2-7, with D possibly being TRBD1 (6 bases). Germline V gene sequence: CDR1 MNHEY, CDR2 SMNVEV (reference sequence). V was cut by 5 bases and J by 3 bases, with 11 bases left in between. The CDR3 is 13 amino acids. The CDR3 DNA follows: TGTGCCAGCAGTCCTGGACAGATCTACGAGCAGTACTTC. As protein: CASSPGQIYEQYF.

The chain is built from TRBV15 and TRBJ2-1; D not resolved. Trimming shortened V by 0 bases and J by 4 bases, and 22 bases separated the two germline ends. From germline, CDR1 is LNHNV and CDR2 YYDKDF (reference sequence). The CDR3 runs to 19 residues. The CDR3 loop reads CATSRDPGINLLAYNEQFF. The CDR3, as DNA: TGTGCCACCAGCAGAGATCCCGGCATAAACCTTCTCGCGTACAATGAGCAGTTCTTC.

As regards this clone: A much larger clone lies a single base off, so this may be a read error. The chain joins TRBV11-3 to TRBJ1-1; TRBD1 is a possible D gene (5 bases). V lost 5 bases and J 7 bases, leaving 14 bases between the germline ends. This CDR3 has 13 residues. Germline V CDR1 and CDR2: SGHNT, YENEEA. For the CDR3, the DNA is TGTGCCAGCAGCCGACAGACCGGTGGTGAAGCTTTCTTT. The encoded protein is CASSRQTGGEAFF.

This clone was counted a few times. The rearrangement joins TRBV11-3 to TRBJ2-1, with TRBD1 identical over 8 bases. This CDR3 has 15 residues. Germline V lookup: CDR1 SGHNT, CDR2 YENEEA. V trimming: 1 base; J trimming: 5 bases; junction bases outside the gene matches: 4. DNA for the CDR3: TGTGCCAGCAGCTTAGGGCAGGGGGCAGACAATGAGCAGTTCTTC. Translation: CASSLGQGADNEQFF.

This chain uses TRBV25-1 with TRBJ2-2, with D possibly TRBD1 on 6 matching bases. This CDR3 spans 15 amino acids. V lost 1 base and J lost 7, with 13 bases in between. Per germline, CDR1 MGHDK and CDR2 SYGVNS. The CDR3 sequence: CASSESYRDGGELFF. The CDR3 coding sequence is TGTGCCAGCAGTGAATCTTACAGGGATGGCGGGGAGCTGTTTTTT.

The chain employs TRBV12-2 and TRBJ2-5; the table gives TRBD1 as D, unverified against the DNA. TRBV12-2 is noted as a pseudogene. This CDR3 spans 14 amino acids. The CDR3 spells CASRFFTRKETQYF. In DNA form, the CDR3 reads TGTGCAAGTCGCTTTTTCACCAGGAAAGAGACCCAGTACTTC.

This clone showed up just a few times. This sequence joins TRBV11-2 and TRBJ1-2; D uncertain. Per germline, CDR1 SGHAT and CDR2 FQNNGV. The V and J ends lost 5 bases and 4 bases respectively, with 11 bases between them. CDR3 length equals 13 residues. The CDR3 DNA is TGTGCCAGCAGCGCCGATTTGGGCTATGGCTACACCTTC. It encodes CASSADLGYGYTF. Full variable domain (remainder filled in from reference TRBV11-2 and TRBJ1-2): EAGVAQSPRYKIIEKRQSVAFWCNPISGHATLYWYQQILGQGPKLLIQFQNNGVVDDSQLPKDRFSAERLKGVDSTLKIQPAKLEDSAVYLCASSADLGYGYTFGSGTRLTVV.

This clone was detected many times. The DNA for the CDR3 is TGCGCCAGCAGCCAGGACTGGACTGATGGCTACACCTTC. Amino acids: CASSQDWTDGYTF. The chain has TRBV4-3 and TRBJ1-2, with unresolved D. Trimming took 3 bases from V and 6 from J, leaving 11 bases between them. This CDR3 comprises 13 residues. The germline CDR1 and CDR2 sequences are LGHNA and YSLEER.

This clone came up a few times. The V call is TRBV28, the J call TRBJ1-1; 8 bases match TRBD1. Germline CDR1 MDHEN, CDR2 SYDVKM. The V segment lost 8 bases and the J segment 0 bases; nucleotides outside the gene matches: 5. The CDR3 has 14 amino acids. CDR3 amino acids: CASAGQGLNTEAFF. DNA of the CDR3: TGTGCCAGCGCCGGACAGGGCTTGAACACTGAAGCTTTCTTT.

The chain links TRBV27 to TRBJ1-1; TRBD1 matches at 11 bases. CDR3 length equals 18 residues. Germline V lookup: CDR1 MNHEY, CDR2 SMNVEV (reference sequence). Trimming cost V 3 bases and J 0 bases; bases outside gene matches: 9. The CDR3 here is CASSFRIPGQGVNTEAFF. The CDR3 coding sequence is TGTGCCAGCAGTTTTCGGATTCCGGGACAGGGGGTGAACACTGAAGCTTTCTTT.

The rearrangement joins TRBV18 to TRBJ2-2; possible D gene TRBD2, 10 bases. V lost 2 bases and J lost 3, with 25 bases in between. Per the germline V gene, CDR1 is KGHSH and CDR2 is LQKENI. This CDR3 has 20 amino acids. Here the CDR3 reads CASSPMTGGGLAEHTGELFF. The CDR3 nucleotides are TGTGCCAGCTCACCAATGACAGGGGGAGGACTAGCGGAGCACACCGGGGAGCTGTTTTTT.

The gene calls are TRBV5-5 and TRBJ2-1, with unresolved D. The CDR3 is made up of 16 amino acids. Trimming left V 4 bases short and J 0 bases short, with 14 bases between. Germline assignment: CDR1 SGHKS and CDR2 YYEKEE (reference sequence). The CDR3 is CASSLLEAASYNEQFF. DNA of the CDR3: TGTGCCAGCAGCCTATTAGAGGCGGCCTCCTACAATGAGCAGTTCTTC.

The CDR3 loop is CASRLEGTAQGLFF. The DNA for the CDR3 is TGTGCCAGCAGATTAGAAGGGACAGCACAGGGACTGTTTTTT. This chain connects TRBV6-1 to TRBJ1-4, with 7 bases aligning to TRBD1. Trimming at V came to 6 bases and at J to 13 bases, leaving 14 bases not matched to a gene. This CDR3 has 14 amino acids. CDR1 is MNHNS and CDR2 is SASEGT in the germline V gene.

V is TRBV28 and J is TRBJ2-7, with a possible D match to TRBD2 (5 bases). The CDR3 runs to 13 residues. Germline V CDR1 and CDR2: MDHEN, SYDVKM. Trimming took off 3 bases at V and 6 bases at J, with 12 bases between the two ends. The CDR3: CASSFSLAREQYF. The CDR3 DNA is TGTGCCAGCAGTTTCTCGCTAGCTCGCGAGCAGTACTTC. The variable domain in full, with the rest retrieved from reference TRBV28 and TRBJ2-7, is DVKVTQSSRYLVKRTGEKVFLECVQDMDHENMFWYRQDPGLGLRLIYFSYDVKMKEKGDIPEGYSVSREKKERFSLILESASTNQTSMYLCASSFSLAREQYFGPGTRLTVT.

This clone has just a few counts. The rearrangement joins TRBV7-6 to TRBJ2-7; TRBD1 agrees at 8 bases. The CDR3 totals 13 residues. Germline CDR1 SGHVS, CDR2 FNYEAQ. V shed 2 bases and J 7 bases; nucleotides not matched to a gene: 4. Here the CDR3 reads CASSLWTGQEQYF. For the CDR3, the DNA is TGTGCCAGCAGCTTATGGACAGGGCAAGAGCAGTACTTC.

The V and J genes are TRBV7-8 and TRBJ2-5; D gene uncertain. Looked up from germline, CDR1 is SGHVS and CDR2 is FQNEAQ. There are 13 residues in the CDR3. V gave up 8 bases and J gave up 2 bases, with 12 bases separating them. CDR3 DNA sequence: TGTGCCAGCCATCCCGACTCACAAGAGACCCAGTACTTC. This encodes CASHPDSQETQYF.

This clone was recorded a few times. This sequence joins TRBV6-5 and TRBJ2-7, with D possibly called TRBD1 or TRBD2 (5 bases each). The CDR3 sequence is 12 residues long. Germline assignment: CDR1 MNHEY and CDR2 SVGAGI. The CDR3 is CASGAMIYEQYF. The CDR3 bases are TGTGCATCCGGGGCTATGATCTACGAGCAGTACTTC.

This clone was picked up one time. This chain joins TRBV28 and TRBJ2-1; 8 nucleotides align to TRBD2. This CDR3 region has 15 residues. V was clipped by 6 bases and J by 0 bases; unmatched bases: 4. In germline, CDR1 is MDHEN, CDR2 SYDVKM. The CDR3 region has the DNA TGTGCCAGCAGCCAACTAGCGGCCTCCTACAATGAGCAGTTCTTC. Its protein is CASSQLAASYNEQFF.

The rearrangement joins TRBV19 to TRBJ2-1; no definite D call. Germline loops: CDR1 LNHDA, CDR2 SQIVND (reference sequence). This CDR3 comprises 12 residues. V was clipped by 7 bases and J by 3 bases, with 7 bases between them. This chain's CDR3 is CASNRFYNEQFF. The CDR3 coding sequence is TGTGCCAGTAATCGCTTCTACAATGAGCAGTTCTTC.

CDR3 DNA sequence: TGTGCCAGCAGTGGACAGGGTTACACCGGGGAGCTGTTTTTT. Its translation: CASSGQGYTGELFF. The rearrangement links TRBV6-5 to TRBJ2-2; 8 nucleotides line up with TRBD1. The CDR3 runs to 14 residues. CDR1 and CDR2 from the germline V gene are MNHEY and SVGAGI. Germline trimming cut 5 bases from V and 3 bases from J; bases unmatched to any gene: 2.

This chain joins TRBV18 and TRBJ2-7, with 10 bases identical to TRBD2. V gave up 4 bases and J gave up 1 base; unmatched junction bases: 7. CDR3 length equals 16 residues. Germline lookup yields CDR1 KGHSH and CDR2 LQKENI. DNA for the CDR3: TGTGCCAGCTCACGGGAGCGGACTAGCGGATCCTACGAGCAGTACTTC. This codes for CASSRERTSGSYEQYF.

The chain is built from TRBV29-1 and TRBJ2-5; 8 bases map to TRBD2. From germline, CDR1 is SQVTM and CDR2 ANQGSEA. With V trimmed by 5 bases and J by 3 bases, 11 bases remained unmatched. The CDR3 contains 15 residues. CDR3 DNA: TGCAGCGTTTTACGTTTGGCGGGACTAGAAGAGACCCAGTACTTC. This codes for CSVLRLAGLEETQYF.

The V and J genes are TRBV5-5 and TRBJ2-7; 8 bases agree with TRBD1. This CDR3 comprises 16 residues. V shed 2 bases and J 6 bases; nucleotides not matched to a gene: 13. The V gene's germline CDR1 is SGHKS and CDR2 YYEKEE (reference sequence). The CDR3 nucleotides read TGTGCCAGCAGCTTTAGGACAGGGTATGGGGATAGCGAGCAGTACTTC. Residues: CASSFRTGYGDSEQYF.

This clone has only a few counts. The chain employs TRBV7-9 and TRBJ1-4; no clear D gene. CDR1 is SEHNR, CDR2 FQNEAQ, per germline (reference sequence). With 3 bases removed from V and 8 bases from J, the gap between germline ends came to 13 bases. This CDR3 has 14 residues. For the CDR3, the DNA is TGTGCCAGCAGCTTCCTAACAGATGGGGAAAAACTGTTTTTT. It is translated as CASSFLTDGEKLFF.